The sequence of this T cell receptor beta chain was determined in a study of T cells in Graves' hyperthyroidism and ophthalmopathy. The study's findings and limits: Most thyroid clonotypes expanded above 0.001 appeared in blood too.

This clonotype appeared many times. Its antigen is still unknown. TCR beta CDR3 region amplification was performed from RNA transcripts. First-round RT-PCR of the TCR CDR3 relied on the HTBI primer set. MiXCR, run by TCRdb on the multiplex PCR reads, gives a single entry per CDR3 protein. The sample carries under 650,000 distinct CDR3 sequences, roughly 16% recorded once. Trimming at V came to 4 bases and at J to 1 base, leaving 6 bases not matched to a gene. Germline CDR1 is SNHLY and CDR2 is FYNNEI. This CDR3 is 16 amino acids long. Hyperthyroidism was newly diagnosed in patients aged 18 to 65 (duration under 2 months).

The TCR sequence derives from a woman aged 30 to 39 with Graves' hyperthyroidism. Sequenced material: blood. The V gene is TRBV2, the J gene TRBJ1-1, with 10 bases that match TRBD1. The CDR3 region has the DNA TGTGCCAGCAGTGTGGGGACAGGGGCTACGAACACTGAAGCTTTCTTT. Encoded protein: CASSVGTGATNTEAFF.